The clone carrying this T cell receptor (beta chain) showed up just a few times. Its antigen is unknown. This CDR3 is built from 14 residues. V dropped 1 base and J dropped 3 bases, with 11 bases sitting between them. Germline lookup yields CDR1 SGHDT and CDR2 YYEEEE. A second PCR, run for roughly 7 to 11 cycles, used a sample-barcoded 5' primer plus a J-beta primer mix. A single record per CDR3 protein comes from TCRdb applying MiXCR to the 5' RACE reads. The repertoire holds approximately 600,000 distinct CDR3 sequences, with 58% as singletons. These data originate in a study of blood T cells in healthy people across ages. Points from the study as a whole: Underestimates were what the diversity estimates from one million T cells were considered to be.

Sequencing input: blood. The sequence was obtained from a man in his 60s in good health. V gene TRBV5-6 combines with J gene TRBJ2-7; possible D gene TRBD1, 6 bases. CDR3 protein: CASSLLQGHYEQYF. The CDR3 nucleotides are TGTGCCAGCAGCTTGTTACAGGGTCACTACGAGCAGTACTTC.